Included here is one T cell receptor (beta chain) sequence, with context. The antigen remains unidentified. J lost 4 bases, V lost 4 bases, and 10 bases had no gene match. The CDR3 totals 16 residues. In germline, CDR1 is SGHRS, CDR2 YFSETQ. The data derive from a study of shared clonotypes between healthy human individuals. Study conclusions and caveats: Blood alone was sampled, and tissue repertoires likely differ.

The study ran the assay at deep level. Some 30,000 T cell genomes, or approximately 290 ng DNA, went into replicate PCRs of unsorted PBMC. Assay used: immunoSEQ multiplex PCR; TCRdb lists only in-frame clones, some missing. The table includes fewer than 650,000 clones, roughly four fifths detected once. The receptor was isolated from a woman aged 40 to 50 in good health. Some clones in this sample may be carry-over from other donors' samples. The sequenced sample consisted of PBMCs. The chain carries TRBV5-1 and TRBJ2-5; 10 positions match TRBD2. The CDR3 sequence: CASSLRTSGRGETQYF. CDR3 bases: TGCGCCAGCAGCCTAAGGACTAGCGGTCGGGGAGAGACCCAGTACTTC.